These 16 T cell receptor beta chains share one sample of origin, sequenced in a study of T cell changes during pregnancy in multiple sclerosis. Assay: immunoSEQ multiplex PCR; the TCRdb copy retains only in-frame clones and omits some. The data hold 85,000 to 90,000 clones, with over 85% observed a single time. The sequenced sample was peripheral blood, obtained after pregnancy. All receptors come from a female donor in good health, enrolled as a control in a pregnancy study.

In nucleotides, the CDR3 is TGTGCCAGCAGGTTCCAGGGGGATACGCAGTATTTT. Translated: CASRFQGDTQYF. The chain has TRBV2 and TRBJ2-3; a possible D gene is TRBD1 (6 bases). The CDR3 has 12 residues. With 6 bases removed from V and 6 bases from J, the gap between germline ends came to 10 bases. Looked up from germline, CDR1 is SNHLY and CDR2 is FYNNEI.

The chain combines TRBV18 with TRBJ2-1; 7 bases line up with TRBD2. The CDR3 totals 14 residues. Trimming took 6 bases from V and 6 from J; bases not matched to a gene: 8. Germline V gene lookup returns CDR1 KGHSH and CDR2 LQKENI. DNA of the CDR3: TGTGCCAGCTCGGTCGGGGGGAGAGGCAATGAGCAGTTCTTC. This codes for CASSVGGRGNEQFF.

This chain links TRBV12-1 with TRBJ2-1; TRBD2, the table's D call, was not compared with the DNA. TRBV12-1 corresponds to a pseudogene. CDR3 length: 13 residues. Written as DNA, the CDR3 is TGTGCCCTCGGAGGGGAGGGTGAGAATGAGCAGTTCTTC. Translated, it gives CALGGEGENEQFF.

The J gene is TRBJ2-7, the V gene TRBV5-6; the match to TRBD1 covers 8 bases. The CDR3 runs 15 residues. Germline V gene lookup returns CDR1 SGHDT and CDR2 YYEEEE. V shed 4 bases and J 2 bases; nucleotides not matched to a gene: 8. The CDR3 spells CASSGGQGRPYEQYF. The CDR3 nucleotides read TGTGCCAGCAGCGGCGGACAGGGCCGACCCTACGAGCAGTACTTC.

The CDR3 DNA follows: TGTGCCAGCAGCCATAGGGGGGGGTCCGCTCCACTGAACACTGAAGCTTTCTTT. Its translation: CASSHRGGSAPLNTEAFF. V usage is TRBV28 and J usage is TRBJ1-1; D possibly corresponds to TRBD1 (6 bases). The V end lost 6 bases, the J end lost 0 bases, and 23 bases lay between the germline ends. This CDR3 spans 18 amino acids. In germline, CDR1 is MDHEN, CDR2 SYDVKM. Based on the CDR3 plus reference TRBV28 and TRBJ1-1, the full variable domain is DVKVTQSSRYLVKRTGEKVFLECVQDMDHENMFWYRQDPGLGLRLIYFSYDVKMKEKGDIPEGYSVSREKKERFSLILESASTNQTSMYLCASSHRGGSAPLNTEAFFGQGTRLTVV.

The rearrangement joins TRBV18 to TRBJ2-7, with a tentative D call TRBD2 (6 bases). The CDR3 totals 12 residues. Deletions cut 8 bases from V and 6 bases from J, with 14 bases between. Germline V gives CDR1 KGHSH, CDR2 LQKENI. The DNA of the CDR3 is TGTGCCAGCGGGGGGACTGTTATCGAGCAGTACTTC. Protein product: CASGGTVIEQYF. Full variable domain (rest looked up from reference TRBV18 and TRBJ2-7): NAGVMQNPRHLVRRRGQEARLRCSPMKGHSHVYWYRQLPEEGLKFMVYLQKENIIDESGMPKERFSAEFPKEGPSILRIQQVVRGDSAAYFCASGGTVIEQYFGPGTRLTVT.

This chain uses TRBV10-3 with TRBJ2-2; TRBD1 might be the D (5 bases). Trimming stripped 7 bases from V and 4 bases from J, with 13 bases between. The CDR3 extends over 14 amino acids. Germline values: CDR1 ENHRY, CDR2 SYGVKD. This CDR3 reads CAITSRVGTGELFF. DNA of the CDR3: TGTGCCATCACGTCCAGGGTGGGCACCGGGGAGCTGTTTTTT.

The chain links TRBV19 to TRBJ2-7; 12 nucleotides agree with TRBD2. Germline V gene lookup returns CDR1 LNHDA and CDR2 SQIVND (reference sequence). The trim removed 7 bases at V and 2 bases at J, leaving 3 bases unmatched. The CDR3 totals 14 residues. CDR3 region: CASTPSGRAYEQYF. As DNA, the CDR3 is TGTGCCAGTACTCCTAGCGGGAGGGCCTACGAGCAGTACTTC.

The chain employs TRBV5-1 and TRBJ2-4; D is perhaps TRBD2 (6 bases). The CDR3 is 17 residues long. Trimming pared 4 bases from V and 1 base from J, leaving 18 bases between. Germline V CDR1 and CDR2: SGHRS, YFSETQ. This CDR3 is CASSLTGLRGAKNIQYF. The CDR3 DNA sequence: TGCGCCAGCAGCCTTACGGGACTCCGAGGGGCCAAAAACATTCAGTACTTC.

This chain connects TRBV5-4 to TRBJ1-2; weak D call: TRBD1 (5 bases). The germline V gene has CDR1 SGHNT and CDR2 YYREEE (reference sequence). The V and J ends lost 7 bases and 0 bases respectively, with 16 bases between them. The CDR3 runs 15 residues. The CDR3: CASWNRQASNYGYTF. CDR3 coding DNA: TGTGCCAGCTGGAACAGGCAAGCCTCTAACTATGGCTACACCTTC.

The chain combines TRBV5-4 with TRBJ2-5, with 12 bases that match TRBD2. There are 15 residues in the CDR3. Losses at the gene ends were 0 bases for V and 3 bases for J; bases not matched to a gene: 0. Germline lookup yields CDR1 SGHNT and CDR2 YYREEE (reference sequence). The DNA for the CDR3 is TGTGCCAGCAGCTTGGCTAGCGGGAGGGAAGAGACCCAGTACTTC. This codes for CASSLASGREETQYF.

V usage is TRBV5-1 and J usage is TRBJ2-1; D is uncertain. The germline V and J ends were trimmed by 0 bases and 4 bases, with 5 bases remaining between them. The CDR3 is 13 amino acids. Per the germline V gene, CDR1 is SGHRS and CDR2 is YFSETQ. The CDR3 region is CASSLGQYNEQFF. CDR3 in DNA: TGCGCCAGCAGCTTGGGGCAGTACAATGAGCAGTTCTTC.

The J gene is TRBJ1-1, the V gene TRBV4-1; D gene uncertain. This CDR3 has 14 residues. Germline CDR1 is MGHRA and CDR2 is YSYEKL. Deletions cut 0 bases from V and 1 base from J, with 6 bases between. CDR3 residues: CASSQDSRNTEAFF. The CDR3 region has the DNA TGCGCCAGCAGCCAAGATTCGAGGAACACTGAAGCTTTCTTT.

The genes are TRBV11-1 and TRBJ1-1, with 8 bases fitting TRBD1. V trimming: 6 bases; J trimming: 3 bases; junction bases outside the gene matches: 3. CDR1 and CDR2 (germline): SGHAT, FQDESV (reference sequence). CDR3 size: 13 residues. The CDR3 here is CASSPDRDTEAFF. As DNA, the CDR3 is TGTGCCAGCAGTCCGGACAGGGACACTGAAGCTTTCTTT.

The chain is built from TRBV7-2 and TRBJ2-7, with TRBD1 as a possible D gene (5 bases). The CDR3 contains 14 residues. CDR1 is SGHTA and CDR2 is FQGNSA in the germline V gene. With 1 base removed from V and 2 bases from J, the gap between germline ends came to 9 bases. CDR3 in amino acids: CASSLDRTTYEQYF. CDR3 sequence (DNA): TGTGCCAGCAGCTTAGACAGGACAACCTACGAGCAGTACTTC.

The V and J genes are TRBV18 and TRBJ2-6; D unclear. The CDR3 is 16 residues long. V was trimmed by 0 bases and J by 2 bases, leaving 8 bases between them. Germline CDR1 and CDR2: KGHSH and LQKENI. CDR3 DNA: TGTGCCAGCTCACCACCGAGAGGAGCTGGGGCCAACGTCCTGACTTTC. Protein sequence: CASSPPRGAGANVLTF. Looking up the rest from reference TRBV18 and TRBJ2-6 gives the full variable domain: NAGVMQNPRHLVRRRGQEARLRCSPMKGHSHVYWYRQLPEEGLKFMVYLQKENIIDESGMPKERFSAEFPKEGPSILRIQQVVRGDSAAYFCASSPPRGAGANVLTFGAGSRLTVL.